The next 2 T cell receptor beta chains were all read from a single sample in a study of CD8 T cells in Susac syndrome. An amount of RNA that ranged from roughly 0.5 to 1 ug was reverse transcribed with random hexamers. From the immunoSEQ multiplex PCR reads, TCRdb called clonotypes with MiXCR, one entry per CDR3 protein. Of about 190,000 distinct CDR3 sequences in the sample, 90% to 95% are singletons; the top ten hold around 0.093%. The sample taken for sequencing was CD4+ T cells from PBMCs. These TCRs come from a human donor in good health.

V gene TRBV11-2 combines with J gene TRBJ2-7, with 10 bases that match TRBD2. Germline-derived CDR1 and CDR2 are SGHAT and FQNNGV. The CDR3 is 15 residues long. With V trimmed by 0 bases and J by 7 bases, 6 bases remained unmatched. The DNA for the CDR3 is TGTGCCAGCAGCTTAGAGGCTAGCGGGAGTGTTGAGCAGTACGTC. Translated: CASSLEASGSVEQYV.

Note on this clonotype: Sequence at one end of the junction differs from germline and may be a read error. The chain joins TRBV7-2 to TRBJ2-1, with unresolved D. The CDR3 sequence is 15 residues long. Germline V CDR1 and CDR2: SGHTA, FQGNSA. CDR3 sequence reads: CASTLGHIDYNEQFF. The CDR3 DNA follows: TGTGCCAGCACCTTAGGCCACATAGACTACAATGAGCAGTTCTTC. Supplemented by reference TRBV7-2 and TRBJ2-1, the full variable domain reads GAGVSQSPSNKVTEKGKDVELRCDPISGHTALYWYRQSLGQGLEFLIYFQGNSAPDKSGLPSDRFSAERTGGSVSTLTIQRTQQEDSAVYLCASTLGHIDYNEQFFGPGTRLTVL.